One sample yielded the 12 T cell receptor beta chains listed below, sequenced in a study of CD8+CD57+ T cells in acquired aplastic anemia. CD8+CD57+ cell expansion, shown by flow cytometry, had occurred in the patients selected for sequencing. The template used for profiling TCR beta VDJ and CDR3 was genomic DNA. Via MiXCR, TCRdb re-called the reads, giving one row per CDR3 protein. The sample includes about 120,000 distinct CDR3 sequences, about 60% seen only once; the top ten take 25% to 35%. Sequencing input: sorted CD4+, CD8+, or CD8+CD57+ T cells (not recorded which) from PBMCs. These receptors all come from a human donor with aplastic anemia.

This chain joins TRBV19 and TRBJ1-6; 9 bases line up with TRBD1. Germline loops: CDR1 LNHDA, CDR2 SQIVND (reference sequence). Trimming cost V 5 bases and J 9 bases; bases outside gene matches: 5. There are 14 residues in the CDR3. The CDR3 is CASSVQGAVSPLHF. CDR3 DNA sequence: TGTGCCAGTAGTGTACAGGGGGCCGTTTCACCCCTCCACTTT.

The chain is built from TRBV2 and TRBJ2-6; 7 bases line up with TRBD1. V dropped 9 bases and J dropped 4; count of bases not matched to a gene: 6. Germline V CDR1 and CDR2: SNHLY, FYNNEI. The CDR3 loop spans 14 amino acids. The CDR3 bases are TGTGCCAGGGGGACAGCCTCCGGGGCCAACGTCCTGACTTTC. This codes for CARGTASGANVLTF.

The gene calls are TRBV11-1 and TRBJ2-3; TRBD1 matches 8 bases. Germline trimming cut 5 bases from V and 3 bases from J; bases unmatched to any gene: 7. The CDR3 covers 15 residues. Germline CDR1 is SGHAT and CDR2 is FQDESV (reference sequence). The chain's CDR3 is CASSRRTGRTDTQYF. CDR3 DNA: TGTGCCAGCAGCCGAAGGACAGGGCGAACAGATACGCAGTATTTT.

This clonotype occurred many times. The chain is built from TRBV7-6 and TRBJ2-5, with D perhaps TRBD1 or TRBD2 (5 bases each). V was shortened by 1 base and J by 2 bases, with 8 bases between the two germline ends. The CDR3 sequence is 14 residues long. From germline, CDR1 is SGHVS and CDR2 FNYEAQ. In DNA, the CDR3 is TGTGCCAGCAGCTTAGAGGGACCTCAAGAGACCCAGTACTTC. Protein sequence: CASSLEGPQETQYF. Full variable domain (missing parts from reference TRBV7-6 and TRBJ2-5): GAGVSQSPRYKVTKRGQDVALRCDPISGHVSLYWYRQALGQGPEFLTYFNYEAQQDKSGLPNDRFSAERPEGSISTLTIQRTEQRDSAMYRCASSLEGPQETQYFGPGTRLLVL.

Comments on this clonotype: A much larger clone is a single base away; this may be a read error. Written as DNA, the CDR3 is TGTGCCAGCAGCTCCGGGTGGGGGGATACGCAGTATTTT. Translated: CASSSGWGDTQYF. The chain employs TRBV7-8 and TRBJ2-3; D tentatively fits TRBD1 or TRBD2 (5 bases each). The V gene lost 4 bases and the J gene lost 6 bases, with 11 bases spanning the gap. This CDR3 has 13 amino acids. Germline CDR1 reads SGHVS; CDR2 reads FQNEAQ.

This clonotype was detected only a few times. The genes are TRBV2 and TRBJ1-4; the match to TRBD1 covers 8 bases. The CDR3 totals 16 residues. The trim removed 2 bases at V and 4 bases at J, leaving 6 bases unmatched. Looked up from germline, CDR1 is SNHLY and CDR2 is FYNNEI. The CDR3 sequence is CASSEQGAEVNEKLFF. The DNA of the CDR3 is TGTGCCAGCAGTGAACAGGGGGCTGAGGTTAATGAAAAACTGTTTTTT.

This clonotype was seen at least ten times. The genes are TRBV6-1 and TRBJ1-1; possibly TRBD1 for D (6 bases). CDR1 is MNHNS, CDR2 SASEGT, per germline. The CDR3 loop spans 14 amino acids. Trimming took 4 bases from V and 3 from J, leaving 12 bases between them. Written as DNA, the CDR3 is TGTGCCAGCAGTGCTTACAGGGAGGACACTGAAGCTTTCTTT. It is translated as CASSAYREDTEAFF.

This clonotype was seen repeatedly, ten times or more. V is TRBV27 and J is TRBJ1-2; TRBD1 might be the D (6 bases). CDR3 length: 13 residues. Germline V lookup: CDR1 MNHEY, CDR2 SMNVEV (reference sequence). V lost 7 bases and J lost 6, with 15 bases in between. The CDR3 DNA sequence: TGTGCCAGCACCGCTGGGGGCAGGGATGGCTACACCTTC. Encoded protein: CASTAGGRDGYTF.

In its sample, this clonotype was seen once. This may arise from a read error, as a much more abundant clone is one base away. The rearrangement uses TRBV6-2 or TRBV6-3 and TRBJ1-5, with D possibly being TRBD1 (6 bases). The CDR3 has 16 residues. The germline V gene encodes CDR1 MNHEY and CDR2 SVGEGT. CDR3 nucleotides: TGTGCCAGCAGATACGATCGGACAGTGAGCAATCGGCCCCAGCATTTT. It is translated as CASRYDRTVSNRPQHF.

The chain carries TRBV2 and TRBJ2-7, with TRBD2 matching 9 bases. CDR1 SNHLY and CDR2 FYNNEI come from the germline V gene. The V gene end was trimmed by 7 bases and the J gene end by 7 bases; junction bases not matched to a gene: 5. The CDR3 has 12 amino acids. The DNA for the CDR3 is TGTGCCAGCAAGCGGGAGGTTTGGGAGCAGTACTTC. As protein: CASKREVWEQYF.

The CDR3 spells CASRQVRSYEQYF. In DNA, the CDR3 is TGTGCCAGCCGCCAGGTCAGATCCTACGAGCAGTACTTC. The V call is TRBV7-9, the J call TRBJ2-7; D unclear. The CDR3 has 13 residues. Germline CDR1 and CDR2: SEHNR and FQNEAQ (reference sequence). V lost 8 bases and J lost 1, with 12 bases in between.

CDR3 coding DNA: TGTGCCAGCAGTAGCCGACAGCCTAACTATGGCTACACCTTC. Protein product: CASSSRQPNYGYTF. The chain recombines TRBV7-8 with TRBJ1-2; D is perhaps TRBD1 (5 bases). Germline assignment: CDR1 SGHVS and CDR2 FQNEAQ. Trimming removed 6 bases at V and 0 bases at J, with 11 bases between. The CDR3 length is 14 residues.